A selection of T cell receptor beta chains follows, all from one sample in a study of T cell responses to AZD1222 COVID-19 vaccine. The protocol was immunoSEQ multiplex PCR, while the TCRdb copy is restricted to in-frame clones and leaves out a portion. Among 150,000 to 200,000 clones, around 89% were seen once, and the ten largest hold around 5.8%. This specimen was peripheral blood, taken on day 0 of AZD1222 vaccination. The receptors come from an adult in good health. Both conserved end residues are part of each CDR3. The D gene is left open where the match is weak. Clone size is shown for a subset of rows, as once, few, many or a class of expanded clone.

abundance: NA; v_gene: TRBV28; d_gene: NA; j_gene: TRBJ1-3; CDR3aa: CASSLKINGGNTIYF; CDR3nt: TGTGCCAGCAGTTTGAAGATTAACGGTGGAAACACCATATATTTT
abundance: few; v_gene: TRBV18; d_gene: TRBD1; j_gene: TRBJ1-2; CDR3aa: CASSPADRGPSDSWGYTF; CDR3nt: TGTGCCAGCTCACCAGCGGACAGGGGGCCGTCGGATTCGTGGGGCTACACCTTC
abundance: NA; v_gene: TRBV7-8; d_gene: NA; j_gene: TRBJ1-2; CDR3aa: CASSYGGGSGGYTF; CDR3nt: TGTGCCAGCAGCTACGGGGGAGGGTCTGGAGGCTACACCTTC
abundance: NA; v_gene: TRBV9; d_gene: NA; j_gene: TRBJ1-2; CDR3aa: CASSVIGQLDPGLSTGRRNYGYTF; CDR3nt: TGTGCCAGCAGCGTAATCGGCCAACTCGACCCTGGGCTATCAACAGGGCGAAGGAACTATGGCTACACCTTC
abundance: NA; v_gene: TRBV29-1; d_gene: NA; j_gene: TRBJ2-3; CDR3aa: CSVRSTSTDTQYF; CDR3nt: TGCAGCGTTCGCTCAACTAGCACAGATACGCAGTATTTT
abundance: NA; v_gene: TRBV6-4; d_gene: TRBD1; j_gene: TRBJ1-1; CDR3aa: CASSSTGGLTEAFF; CDR3nt: TGTGCCAGCAGCTCGACAGGGGGCCTGACTGAAGCTTTCTTT
abundance: NA; v_gene: TRBV19; d_gene: NA; j_gene: TRBJ2-1; CDR3aa: CASSSPPISYNEQFF; CDR3nt: TGTGCCAGTAGTTCCCCTCCAATCTCCTACAATGAGCAGTTCTTC
abundance: NA; v_gene: TRBV5-6; d_gene: TRBD1; j_gene: TRBJ2-7; CDR3aa: CASSLRDRGRYEQYF; CDR3nt: TGTGCCAGCAGCTTGCGGGACAGGGGGCGGTACGAGCAGTACTTC
abundance: NA; v_gene: TRBV6-5; d_gene: NA; j_gene: TRBJ1-2; CDR3aa: CASSASGTGGGYTF; CDR3nt: TGTGCCAGCAGCGCCTCCGGGACGGGGGGAGGCTACACCTTC
abundance: NA; v_gene: TRBV28; d_gene: NA; j_gene: TRBJ1-2; CDR3aa: CASSLRTDYGYTF; CDR3nt: TGTGCCAGCAGTCTACGTACCGACTATGGCTACACCTTC
abundance: NA; v_gene: TRBV25-1; d_gene: TRBD1; j_gene: TRBJ1-5; CDR3aa: CASSELGQGGQPQHF; CDR3nt: TGTGCCAGCAGTGAATTGGGACAGGGAGGTCAGCCCCAGCATTTT
abundance: NA; v_gene: TRBV28; d_gene: TRBD1; j_gene: TRBJ1-2; CDR3aa: CASREQGFNYGYTF; CDR3nt: TGTGCCAGCAGGGAACAGGGGTTTAACTATGGCTACACCTTC
abundance: NA; v_gene: TRBV11-3; d_gene: NA; j_gene: TRBJ2-7; CDR3aa: CASSLDRISEQYF; CDR3nt: TGTGCCAGCAGCTTAGACCGAATCAGCGAGCAGTACTTC
abundance: once; v_gene: TRBV7-2; d_gene: NA; j_gene: TRBJ2-6; CDR3aa: CASRQGPLSGANVLTF; CDR3nt: TGTGCCAGCAGACAGGGCCCCCTCTCTGGGGCCAACGTCCTGACTTTC
abundance: NA; v_gene: TRBV27; d_gene: NA; j_gene: TRBJ1-2; CDR3aa: CASRGTSLYGYTF; CDR3nt: TGTGCCAGCAGAGGGACATCCCTCTATGGCTACACCTTC
abundance: NA; v_gene: TRBV7-2; d_gene: NA; j_gene: TRBJ1-5; CDR3aa: CASSLGVSGQPQHF; CDR3nt: TGTGCCAGCAGCTTGGGGGTATCGGGACAGCCCCAGCATTTT
abundance: once; v_gene: TRBV20-1; d_gene: NA; j_gene: TRBJ2-3; CDR3aa: CSGGPKDTQYF; CDR3nt: TGCAGTGGGGGGCCGAAAGATACGCAGTATTTT
abundance: NA; v_gene: TRBV29-1; d_gene: NA; j_gene: TRBJ2-2; CDR3aa: CTAGGALNTGELFF; CDR3nt: TGCACCGCCGGAGGGGCCTTGAACACCGGGGAGCTGTTTTTT
abundance: NA; v_gene: TRBV25-1; d_gene: TRBD2; j_gene: TRBJ2-3; CDR3aa: CASSEYGGGASDTQYF; CDR3nt: TGTGCCAGCAGTGAATACGGCGGGGGGGCCTCAGATACGCAGTATTTT
abundance: NA; v_gene: TRBV11-3; d_gene: TRBD1; j_gene: TRBJ2-7; CDR3aa: CASSLGTDSYEQYF; CDR3nt: TGTGCCAGCAGCCTGGGGACAGACTCCTACGAGCAGTACTTC
abundance: NA; v_gene: TRBV20-1; d_gene: NA; j_gene: TRBJ2-3; CDR3aa: CSASSPPGGGSTDTQYF; CDR3nt: TGCAGTGCTAGTAGCCCCCCGGGTGGAGGTAGCACAGATACGCAGTATTTT
abundance: NA; v_gene: TRBV4-1; d_gene: NA; j_gene: TRBJ2-3; CDR3aa: CASSQAGGGGSTDTQYF; CDR3nt: TGCGCCAGCAGCCAAGCTGGAGGAGGGGGAAGCACAGATACGCAGTATTTT
abundance: NA; v_gene: TRBV2; d_gene: NA; j_gene: TRBJ1-2; CDR3aa: CASSVQGTYGYTF; CDR3nt: TGTGCCAGCAGTGTGCAGGGTACCTATGGCTACACCTTC
abundance: NA; v_gene: TRBV19; d_gene: TRBD1; j_gene: TRBJ1-5; CDR3aa: CASSLDRVGGVDQPQHF; CDR3nt: TGTGCCAGTAGTTTAGACAGGGTAGGTGGTGTTGATCAGCCCCAGCATTTT
abundance: NA; v_gene: TRBV3-1/TRBV3-2; d_gene: NA; j_gene: TRBJ1-5; CDR3aa: CASSTGYNQPQHF; CDR3nt: TGTGCCAGCAGCACCGGTTACAATCAGCCCCAGCATTTT
abundance: NA; v_gene: TRBV6-5; d_gene: NA; j_gene: TRBJ2-7; CDR3aa: CASSYSAGLYEQYF; CDR3nt: TGTGCCAGCAGTTACTCGGCGGGCCTCTACGAGCAGTACTTC
abundance: NA; v_gene: TRBV6-5; d_gene: TRBD2; j_gene: TRBJ2-3; CDR3aa: CASIAGGPGTQYF; CDR3nt: TGTGCCAGTATAGCGGGGGGGCCGGGTACGCAGTATTTT
abundance: NA; v_gene: TRBV19; d_gene: TRBD1; j_gene: TRBJ1-5; CDR3aa: CASSIGSRQGGQPQHF; CDR3nt: TGTGCCAGTAGTATAGGGTCCCGACAGGGTGGCCAGCCCCAGCATTTT
abundance: NA; v_gene: TRBV30; d_gene: NA; j_gene: TRBJ1-2; CDR3aa: CAWNRAHRTNYGYTF; CDR3nt: TGTGCCTGGAACAGGGCTCACCGGACTAACTATGGCTACACCTTC
abundance: NA; v_gene: TRBV5-6; d_gene: NA; j_gene: TRBJ2-7; CDR3aa: CASSLAGASYEQYF; CDR3nt: TGTGCCAGCAGCTTGGCTGGAGCCTCCTACGAGCAGTACTTC
abundance: NA; v_gene: TRBV20-1; d_gene: NA; j_gene: TRBJ1-1; CDR3aa: CSASSGGNTEAFF; CDR3nt: TGCAGTGCTAGTTCCGGGGGGAACACTGAAGCTTTCTTT
abundance: NA; v_gene: TRBV19; d_gene: TRBD1; j_gene: TRBJ1-3; CDR3aa: CASTSGTASGNTIYF; CDR3nt: TGTGCCAGTACCTCCGGGACAGCCTCTGGAAACACCATATATTTT
abundance: NA; v_gene: TRBV9; d_gene: NA; j_gene: TRBJ1-6; CDR3aa: CASSSDRQNSPLHF; CDR3nt: TGTGCCAGCAGTTCAGACAGACAGAATTCACCCCTCCACTTT
abundance: NA; v_gene: TRBV2; d_gene: NA; j_gene: TRBJ1-1; CDR3aa: CASSVLNTEAFF; CDR3nt: TGTGCCAGCAGTGTCCTGAACACTGAAGCTTTCTTT
abundance: NA; v_gene: TRBV30; d_gene: NA; j_gene: TRBJ1-1; CDR3aa: CAWRDVGSRAFF; CDR3nt: TGTGCCTGGAGGGACGTAGGGAGTCGAGCTTTCTTT
abundance: NA; v_gene: TRBV27; d_gene: TRBD1; j_gene: TRBJ2-7; CDR3aa: CASTLTGVAGEQYF; CDR3nt: TGTGCCAGCACCCTGACAGGGGTTGCAGGGGAACAGTACTTC
abundance: NA; v_gene: TRBV19; d_gene: TRBD1; j_gene: TRBJ1-5; CDR3aa: CASSIGQAGYSNQPQHF; CDR3nt: TGTGCCAGTAGTATTGGACAGGCGGGTTATAGCAATCAGCCCCAGCATTTT
abundance: few; v_gene: TRBV7-9; d_gene: NA; j_gene: TRBJ2-7; CDR3aa: CASSSLGYEQYF; CDR3nt: TGTGCCAGCAGCTCCTTGGGGTACGAGCAGTACTTC
abundance: NA; v_gene: TRBV28; d_gene: TRBD1; j_gene: TRBJ1-5; CDR3aa: CASSFFRDSFNQPQHF; CDR3nt: TGTGCCAGCAGTTTTTTTCGGGACAGTTTTAATCAGCCCCAGCATTTT
abundance: NA; v_gene: TRBV7-9; d_gene: NA; j_gene: TRBJ1-5; CDR3aa: CASSLGGGNNQPQHF; CDR3nt: TGTGCCAGCAGCTTAGGGGGTGGGAACAATCAGCCCCAGCATTTT
abundance: NA; v_gene: TRBV13; d_gene: NA; j_gene: TRBJ2-7; CDR3aa: CASSDSGTSYEQYF; CDR3nt: TGTGCCAGCAGCGACTCCGGGACTTCCTACGAGCAGTACTTC
abundance: NA; v_gene: TRBV2; d_gene: NA; j_gene: TRBJ1-2; CDR3aa: CASSVLDLSGGYTF; CDR3nt: TGTGCCAGCAGTGTGCTCGACTTATCAGGCGGCTACACCTTC
abundance: NA; v_gene: TRBV18; d_gene: NA; j_gene: TRBJ2-7; CDR3aa: CASSPFGGHEQYF; CDR3nt: TGTGCCAGCTCACCTTTTGGGGGTCACGAGCAGTACTTC
abundance: few; v_gene: TRBV27; d_gene: NA; j_gene: TRBJ2-7; CDR3aa: CASSFMGAKNQYF; CDR3nt: TGTGCCAGCAGTTTTATGGGGGCCAAGAATCAGTACTTC
abundance: NA; v_gene: TRBV28; d_gene: NA; j_gene: TRBJ1-2; CDR3aa: CASSPLGRSGRGYTF; CDR3nt: TGTGCCAGCAGTCCCCTCGGACGGTCTGGCCGCGGCTACACCTTC
abundance: few; v_gene: TRBV5-1; d_gene: TRBD1; j_gene: TRBJ1-4; CDR3aa: CASSLAPTGGGEKLFF; CDR3nt: TGCGCCAGCAGCTTGGCCCCCACAGGGGGCGGTGAAAAACTGTTTTTT
abundance: few; v_gene: TRBV5-8; d_gene: NA; j_gene: TRBJ1-5; CDR3aa: CASSPSPGPNQPQHF; CDR3nt: TGTGCCAGCAGCCCCAGCCCTGGGCCGAATCAGCCCCAGCATTTT
abundance: NA; v_gene: TRBV5-1; d_gene: TRBD1; j_gene: TRBJ2-7; CDR3aa: CASSRETGAYEQYF; CDR3nt: TGCGCCAGCAGCCGGGAGACAGGGGCCTACGAGCAGTACTTC
abundance: NA; v_gene: TRBV10-2; d_gene: NA; j_gene: TRBJ1-6; CDR3aa: CASSDGNSPLHF; CDR3nt: TGCGCCAGCAGTGATGGGAATTCACCCCTCCACTTT
abundance: NA; v_gene: TRBV13; d_gene: NA; j_gene: TRBJ2-1; CDR3aa: CASSFQYNEQFF; CDR3nt: TGTGCCAGCAGCTTCCAGTACAATGAGCAGTTCTTC
abundance: many; v_gene: TRBV4-3; d_gene: NA; j_gene: TRBJ2-7; CDR3aa: CASSQEGAPMNEQYF; CDR3nt: TGCGCCAGCAGCCAAGAAGGTGCCCCCATGAACGAGCAGTACTTC
abundance: NA; v_gene: TRBV10-3; d_gene: NA; j_gene: TRBJ2-4; CDR3aa: CAISESDTGAKNIQYF; CDR3nt: TGTGCCATCAGTGAGTCCGACACGGGGGCCAAAAACATTCAGTACTTC
abundance: NA; v_gene: TRBV12-3/TRBV12-4; d_gene: NA; j_gene: TRBJ1-2; CDR3aa: CASSPQDYGYTF; CDR3nt: TGTGCCAGCAGTCCACAGGACTATGGCTACACCTTC
abundance: NA; v_gene: TRBV29-1; d_gene: TRBD2; j_gene: TRBJ2-1; CDR3aa: CSLRTSGRATYNEQFF; CDR3nt: TGCAGCTTAAGGACTAGCGGGAGGGCCACCTACAATGAGCAGTTCTTC
abundance: NA; v_gene: TRBV6-5; d_gene: NA; j_gene: TRBJ2-5; CDR3aa: CASRQETQYF; CDR3nt: TGTGCCAGCAGACAAGAGACCCAGTACTTC
abundance: NA; v_gene: TRBV30; d_gene: NA; j_gene: TRBJ1-2; CDR3aa: CAWSPRNYGYTF; CDR3nt: TGTGCCTGGAGTCCAAGAAACTATGGCTACACCTTC
abundance: NA; v_gene: TRBV4-1; d_gene: NA; j_gene: TRBJ1-6; CDR3aa: CASSQEKSSYNSPLHF; CDR3nt: TGCGCCAGCAGCCAAGAGAAGAGCTCCTATAATTCACCCCTCCACTTT
abundance: NA; v_gene: TRBV28; d_gene: TRBD1; j_gene: TRBJ1-2; CDR3aa: CASRLSPGTDYGYTF; CDR3nt: TGTGCCAGCAGATTAAGCCCCGGGACAGACTATGGCTACACCTTC
abundance: NA; v_gene: TRBV24-1; d_gene: TRBD1; j_gene: TRBJ2-2; CDR3aa: CATSDRTGSYTGELFF; CDR3nt: TGTGCCACCAGTGACCGGACAGGGTCGTACACCGGGGAGCTGTTTTTT
abundance: NA; v_gene: TRBV18; d_gene: NA; j_gene: TRBJ2-4; CDR3aa: CASSPTLGLQNIQYF; CDR3nt: TGTGCCAGCTCACCAACTCTAGGTTTGCAAAACATTCAGTACTTC